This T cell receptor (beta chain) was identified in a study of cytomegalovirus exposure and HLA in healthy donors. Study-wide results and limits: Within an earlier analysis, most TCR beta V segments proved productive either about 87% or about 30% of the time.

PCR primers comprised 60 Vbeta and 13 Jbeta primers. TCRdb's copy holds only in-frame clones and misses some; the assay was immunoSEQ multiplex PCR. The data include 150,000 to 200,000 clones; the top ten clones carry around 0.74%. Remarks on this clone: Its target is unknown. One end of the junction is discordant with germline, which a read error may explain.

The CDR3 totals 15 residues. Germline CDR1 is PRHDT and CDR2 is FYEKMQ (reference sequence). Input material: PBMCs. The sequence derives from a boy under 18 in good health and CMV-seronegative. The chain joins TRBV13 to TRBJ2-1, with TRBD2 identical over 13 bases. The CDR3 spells CASSSGLAGSNEQLF. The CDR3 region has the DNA TGTGCCAGCAGCTCGGGACTAGCGGGGTCCAATGAGCAGCTCTTC. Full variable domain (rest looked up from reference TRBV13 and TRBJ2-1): AAGVIQSPRHLIKEKRETATLKCYPIPRHDTVYWYQQGPGQDPQFLISFYEKMQSDKGSIPDRFSAQQFSDYHSELNMSSLELGDSALYFCASSSGLAGSNEQLFGPGTRLTVL.